These T cell receptor beta chains were read from a single sample in a study of blood T cell repertoires in COVID-19. This table comes from immunoSEQ multiplex PCR, and its TCRdb copy is limited to in-frame clones, with some not included. This table holds 300,000 to 450,000 clones, approximately 89% found once. Specimen: peripheral blood. The receptor source for this set is an older woman with COVID-19, enrolled during active disease. Each CDR3 is given with its conserved first and last residue. A D gene is named only where the DNA matches it firmly. Size is stated for part of the rows, as once, few or many counts, or as a class when the clone is expanded.

j_call,v_call,clone_size,d_call,cdr3_nt,cdr3_aa
TRBJ2-5,TRBV28,-,TRBD1,TGTGCCAGCAGTTTACAGGGGGTCAGAGAGACCCAGTACTTC,CASSLQGVRETQYF
TRBJ2-5,TRBV9,once,TRBD1,TGTGCCAGCAGCTCTCAGGGGGCGCGGCAAGAGACCCAGTACTTC,CASSSQGARQETQYF
TRBJ1-2,TRBV25-1,few,TRBD1,TGTGCCAGCAGTGAAGGTACAGGGGATGGCTACACCTTC,CASSEGTGDGYTF
TRBJ1-2,TRBV3-1/TRBV3-2,once,-,TGTGCCAGCAGCCAAGGGACGGGAAGGGGCTACACCTTC,CASSQGTGRGYTF
TRBJ1-3,TRBV3-1/TRBV3-2,-,-,TGTGCCAGCAGCCAAAAGCCCTTTTGGGAACTAGTTGGAAACACCATATATTTT,CASSQKPFWELVGNTIYF
TRBJ1-2,TRBV6-5,-,-,TGTGCCAGCAGTTACAAACTACACGGTGGCTACACCTTC,CASSYKLHGGYTF
TRBJ1-4,TRBV7-2,-,TRBD1,TGTGCCAGCAGCCTCGGACAGGCCATTAATGAAAAACTGTTTTTT,CASSLGQAINEKLFF
TRBJ1-6,TRBV6-5,-,-,TGTGCCAGTAAATTGGAGGGACTGAATAATTCACCCCTCCACTTT,CASKLEGLNNSPLHF
TRBJ1-1,TRBV5-1,-,-,TGCGCCAGCAGCGAAGGACCTCAGGGTTCCACTGAAGCTTTCTTT,CASSEGPQGSTEAFF
TRBJ2-7,TRBV4-1,-,-,TGCGCCAGCAGCCAAGGAACAGTTGCGACCTACGAGCAGTACTTC,CASSQGTVATYEQYF
TRBJ1-6,TRBV6-5,-,-,TGTGCCAGCAGCCCCCGACCGACTAGATTGTCACCCCTCCACTTT,CASSPRPTRLSPLHF
TRBJ1-5,TRBV19,-,-,TGTGCCAGTAGTATATTAGCGGGGGACAATCAGCCCCAGCATTTT,CASSILAGDNQPQHF
TRBJ2-1,TRBV25-1,-,-,TGTGCCAGCAGGGACCTAGGGGGATACAATGAGCAGTTCTTC,CASRDLGGYNEQFF
TRBJ1-1,TRBV4-1,-,-,TGCGCCAGCAGCCAAGGCAGGGCGACTGAAGCTTTCTTT,CASSQGRATEAFF
TRBJ2-7,TRBV6-5,once,TRBD1,TGTGCCAGCATTAACAGGGGGCCTATATCCTACGAGCAGTACTTC,CASINRGPISYEQYF
TRBJ1-1,TRBV9,-,-,TGTGCCAGCAGCTCCCCGGGCACTGAAGCTTTCTTT,CASSSPGTEAFF
TRBJ1-2,TRBV28,few,-,TGTGCCAGCGAGGGCACAGAGAACTATGGCTACACCTTC,CASEGTENYGYTF
TRBJ2-1,TRBV5-1,-,TRBD2,TGCGCCAGCAGCTGGACTAGCGGGGGGAGCGGTGAGCAGTTCTTC,CASSWTSGGSGEQFF
TRBJ1-2,TRBV28,-,-,TGTGCCAGCAGTTTTGGGGCCCCCGGGGGGCTTGGCTACACCTTC,CASSFGAPGGLGYTF